The entry that follows covers one T cell receptor (beta chain) sequence. This entry comes from a study of blood T cell repertoires in COVID-19. About the study: Sites across the United States, Italy and Spain contributed samples from acute and convalescent COVID-19. Sources were T cells, B-cell-depleted T cells, or PBMCs; the material itself was cDNA or gDNA.

Trimming cost V 6 bases and J 0 bases, with 9 bases left between them. The germline V gene has CDR1 SNHLY and CDR2 FYNNEI. The CDR3 has 14 residues. How the authors handled the data: Estimated nucleated cell counts came from reference gene primer amplification. Sequenced by immunoSEQ multiplex PCR; TCRdb stores in-frame clones only, minus some. V and J calls and clone size are as listed in that table; D and trimming were resolved from the DNA. The repertoire holds tens of thousands of clones, with 75% to 90% as singletons. Sequencing input: peripheral blood. The chain has TRBV2 and TRBJ1-3; possibly TRBD1 for D (6 bases). This clonotype was sampled from a woman between 45 and 60 years old with active or convalescent COVID-19. The CDR3 coding sequence is TGTGCCAGCAGCGGACAGAGCTCTGGAAACACCATATATTTT. Translating it yields CASSGQSSGNTIYF.